This TCR beta chain appears in the sequencing data of a study of cytomegalovirus exposure and HLA in healthy donors. General study results and limits: The study put 150 to 200 TCR beta chains on its list as cytomegalovirus-associated.

A remark on this clone: Antigen specificity is unknown.

PCR involved 60 Vbeta and 13 Jbeta primers. This table comes from immunoSEQ multiplex PCR, and its TCRdb copy is limited to in-frame clones, with some not included. Of about 210,000 clones detected, approximately 82% appear once; the ten largest clones hold about 9.4%. The sequence came from a woman in her fifties or sixties in good health and CMV-seropositive. Sequencing was carried out using PBMCs.

The CDR3 DNA is TGTGCCAGCAGCTTGGGACTAGCGGGGGCCCTGGGCGGGACCCAGTACTTC. Encoded protein: CASSLGLAGALGGTQYF. This chain links TRBV5-4 with TRBJ2-5; 12 nucleotides agree with TRBD2. Germline loops: CDR1 SGHNT, CDR2 YYREEE (reference sequence). V gave up 0 bases and J gave up 7 bases; unmatched junction bases: 10. The CDR3 sequence is 17 residues long.